Each of the 15 T cell receptor beta chains below was sequenced from the same sample in a study of T cell repertoires in cytomegalovirus infection (dated by TCRdb to 2018 to 2020). Their target antigens are unknown. Sequencing used an Illumina HiSeq 1500. Through fastp at Q25 and MiXCR, TCRdb rebuilt clones from the public reads, retaining in-frame beta chains. Rows are combined by CDR3 protein, so each entry shows the most common genes and DNA. Within this sample are fewer than 950,000 distinct CDR3 sequences, with approximately 29% of them counted one time only. The ten largest account for roughly 12% of the sample. The treatment or condition label of this sample denotes: in vitro stimulation with specific CMV peptide epitopes to enrich CMV-specific T cells. Here the sequenced sample was cultured CD8+ T cells from PBMCs, taken from culture after CMV antigen stimulation. These receptors all stem from a human donor in good health (CMV status not recorded). Some clones in this sample may be carry-over from other donors' samples.

V is TRBV7-9 and J is TRBJ2-7; tentatively, D is TRBD2 (6 bases). With 8 bases removed from V and 5 bases from J, the gap between germline ends came to 22 bases. The CDR3 is 15 residues long. Germline CDR1 reads SEHNR; CDR2 reads FQNEAQ (reference sequence). CDR3 DNA: TGTGCCAGCCGGAAAAGTGCGGGGTGGCTAGACGAGCAGTACTTC. This sequence encodes CASRKSAGWLDEQYF.

This clonotype appeared a few times. The J gene is TRBJ2-7, the V gene TRBV27; 8 bases line up with TRBD1. V shed 2 bases and J 4 bases; nucleotides not matched to a gene: 4. The CDR3 spans 14 residues. The germline V gene has CDR1 MNHEY and CDR2 SMNVEV (reference sequence). The CDR3 loop is CASSLRYRGYEQYV. CDR3 DNA sequence: TGTGCCAGCAGTTTAAGGTACAGGGGGTACGAGCAGTACGTC.

This clonotype appeared a few times. V usage is TRBV7-6 and J usage is TRBJ2-3, with unresolved D. CDR1 SGHVS and CDR2 FNYEAQ come from the germline V gene. This CDR3 is 13 amino acids long. V shed 5 bases and J shed 5 bases, with 11 bases lying between them. The chain's CDR3 is CASSPPSLDTQYF. Written as DNA, the CDR3 is TGTGCCAGCAGCCCCCCAAGCTTAGATACGCAGTATTTT.

This clonotype was observed a handful of times. The chain's CDR3 is CASSIAGRANTEAFF. CDR3 sequence (DNA): TGTGCCAGTAGTATAGCGGGCAGGGCGAACACTGAAGCTTTCTTT. The rearrangement links TRBV19 to TRBJ1-1, with D maybe TRBD1 (5 bases). Germline V CDR1 and CDR2: LNHDA, SQIVND (reference sequence). V lost 1 base and J 1 base, leaving 10 bases between the germline ends. The CDR3 spans 15 residues. The variable domain in full, with the rest retrieved from reference TRBV19 and TRBJ1-1, is DGGITQSPKYLFRKEGQNVTLSCEQNLNHDAMYWYRQDPGQGLRLIYYSQIVNDFQKGDIAEGYSVSREKKESFPLTVTSAQKNPTAFYLCASSIAGRANTEAFFGQGTRLTVV.

This chain uses TRBV9 with TRBJ1-2; unclear D gene. Per the germline V gene, CDR1 is SGDLS and CDR2 is YYNGEE. The CDR3 extends over 13 amino acids. Trimming shortened V by 0 bases and J by 5 bases, and 8 bases separated the two germline ends. The CDR3, as DNA: TGTGCCAGCAGCGTAGAAGGGCAGTATGGCTACACCTTC. Translated: CASSVEGQYGYTF.

The rearrangement links TRBV6-2 or TRBV6-3 to TRBJ2-1, with 8 bases matching TRBD2. Germline assignment: CDR1 MNHEY and CDR2 SVGEGT. V was pared by 9 bases and J by 9 bases, with 7 bases of the junction left unmatched. The CDR3 is made up of 12 amino acids. CDR3: CASTQRGSEQFF. CDR3 coding DNA: TGTGCCAGTACCCAGCGGGGGAGTGAGCAGTTCTTC.

In its sample, this clonotype was seen once. CDR3 residues: CASSQASGFHNEQFF. CDR3 bases: TGCGCCAGCAGCCAAGCCTCAGGCTTCCACAATGAGCAGTTCTTC. This chain uses TRBV4-1 with TRBJ2-1; D remains ambiguous. From germline, CDR1 is MGHRA and CDR2 YSYEKL. V was pared by 1 base and J by 5 bases, with 12 bases between. The CDR3 is made up of 15 amino acids.

This clonotype has just one count. V is TRBV7-4 and J is TRBJ2-7; a weak D match, TRBD2 (6 bases). The CDR3 extends over 14 amino acids. V lost 5 bases and J lost 9, with 20 bases in between. Germline V gene sequence: CDR1 SGHVT, CDR2 SQSDAQ. This CDR3 is CASSTLARGWRQYV. The CDR3, as DNA: TGTGCCAGCAGCACCCTAGCCCGGGGGTGGAGGCAGTACGTC.

In this sample, this clonotype turned up a few times. The chain joins TRBV25-1 to TRBJ1-1, with D possibly TRBD1 on 6 matching bases. This CDR3 contains 16 residues. Germline values: CDR1 MGHDK, CDR2 SYGVNS. Trimming took off 1 base at V and 4 bases at J, with 16 bases between the two ends. The CDR3 loop reads CASSEFGVGASTEAFF. The DNA for the CDR3 is TGTGCCAGCAGTGAATTCGGGGTGGGGGCGAGCACTGAAGCTTTCTTT.

The chain couples TRBV27 to TRBJ2-2, with 11 bases fitting TRBD2. V lost 5 bases, J lost 3 bases, and 5 bases stayed unmatched. CDR3 length: 16 amino acids. In germline, CDR1 is MNHEY, CDR2 SMNVEV (reference sequence). Here the CDR3 reads CASSPGLAGYTGELFF. In DNA form, the CDR3 reads TGTGCCAGCAGTCCTGGACTAGCGGGCTACACCGGGGAGCTGTTTTTT.

This clonotype was counted ten times or more. The V call is TRBV7-6, the J call TRBJ2-5, with D possibly matching TRBD2 (7 bases). Germline CDR1 SGHVS, CDR2 FNYEAQ. V shed 5 bases and J shed 3 bases, with 19 bases lying between them. The CDR3 is 16 amino acids. The CDR3 DNA reads as TGTGCCAGCAGCCTCCTAGGGGGGGGGACAAAAGAGACCCAGTACTTC. This codes for CASSLLGGGTKETQYF.

J is TRBJ1-2 and V is TRBV6-2 or TRBV6-3; D unresolved. The CDR3 consists of 13 residues. Germline CDR1 is MNHEY and CDR2 is SVGEGT. V was shortened by 2 bases and J by 4 bases, with 8 bases between the two germline ends. The CDR3 reads CASSYRVRYGYTF. The CDR3 DNA reads as TGTGCCAGCAGTTACAGGGTACGCTATGGCTACACCTTC.

The sample holds a few counts of this clonotype. This rearrangement joins TRBV11-2 to TRBJ1-2, with D tentatively TRBD1 (5 bases). Trimming removed 2 bases at V and 4 bases at J, with 17 bases between. The CDR3 is 16 residues long. Germline V gives CDR1 SGHAT, CDR2 FQNNGV. CDR3 nucleotides: TGTGCCAGCAGCTTAATGGTGACAGATGTCTTCTATGGCTACACCTTC. It is translated as CASSLMVTDVFYGYTF.

The chain uses TRBV7-9 and TRBJ1-2; possible D gene TRBD1, 6 bases. Germline assignment: CDR1 SEHNR and CDR2 FQNEAQ (reference sequence). This CDR3 spans 12 amino acids. Deletions cut 2 bases from V and 8 bases from J, with 9 bases between. The CDR3 DNA follows: TGTGCCAGCAGCTTACCAGGGGTGGGCTACACCTTC. Its protein is CASSLPGVGYTF.

Note on this clonotype: Germline is not matched at one junction end, which may reflect a read error. The chain links TRBV7-6 to TRBJ2-2; D not resolved. There are 13 residues in the CDR3. CDR1 SGHVS and CDR2 FNYEAQ come from the germline V gene. The CDR3 sequence: CASPPANTRELFF. The CDR3 DNA reads TGTGCCAGCCCGCCCGCGAACACCAGGGAGCTGTTTTTT.